This T cell receptor (beta chain) was obtained from a study of shared clonotypes between healthy human individuals. Whole-study findings and limits: A few donors had roughly 5.2% of their naive CD4 clonotypes in common.

Method: immunoSEQ multiplex PCR; TCRdb's copy keeps in-frame clones and lacks some. The sample includes about 2 million clones, approximately 95% seen only once; the top ten take 0.9% to 1.5%. This CDR3 is 15 amino acids long. Losses at the gene ends were 4 bases for V and 7 bases for J; bases not matched to a gene: 7. Germline V gene sequence: CDR1 MGHDK, CDR2 SYGVNS. Cells designated naive CD8 were CD45RO-negative and were positively selected for CCR7, with terminally differentiated effector memory CD45RA+ cells excluded. A word on this clone: Antigen: not known.

The clonotype was recovered from a young man in good health. The specimen was naive CD8+ T cells sorted from blood. The chain couples TRBV25-1 to TRBJ1-6, with 7 bases aligning to TRBD1. The CDR3 region is CASSVTGSFNSPLHF. The CDR3 DNA reads as TGTGCCAGCAGTGTGACAGGGTCGTTCAATTCACCCCTCCACTTT.